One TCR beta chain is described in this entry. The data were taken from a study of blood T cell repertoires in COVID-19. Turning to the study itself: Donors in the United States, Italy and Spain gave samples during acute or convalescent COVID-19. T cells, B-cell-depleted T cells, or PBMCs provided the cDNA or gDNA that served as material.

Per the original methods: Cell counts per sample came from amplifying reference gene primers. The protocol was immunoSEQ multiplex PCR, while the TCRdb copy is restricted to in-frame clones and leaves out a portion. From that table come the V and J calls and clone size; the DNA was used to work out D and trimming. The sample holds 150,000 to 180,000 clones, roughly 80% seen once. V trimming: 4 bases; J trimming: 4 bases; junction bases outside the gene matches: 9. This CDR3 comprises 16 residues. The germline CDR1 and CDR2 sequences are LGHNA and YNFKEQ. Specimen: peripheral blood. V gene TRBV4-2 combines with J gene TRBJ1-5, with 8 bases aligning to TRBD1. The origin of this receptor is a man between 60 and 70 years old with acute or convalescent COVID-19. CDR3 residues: CASSRTADRGNQPQHF. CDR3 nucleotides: TGTGCCAGCAGCCGGACGGCCGACAGGGGAAATCAGCCCCAGCATTTT.